These 13 T cell receptor beta chains came from one sample sequenced in a study of OX40 agonist ivuxolimab in advanced cancers. Method: immunoSEQ multiplex PCR; TCRdb's copy keeps in-frame clones and lacks some. The data show tens of thousands of clones, roughly 84% seen once. The specimen was CD4+ or CD8+ T cells sorted from blood, collected in a trial of the OX40 agonist ivuxolimab. The origin of the receptors is an adult with an advanced solid tumor such as melanoma, head and neck, liver or kidney cancer.

The chain carries TRBV30 and TRBJ2-3; D is ambiguous. Germline V gives CDR1 GTSNPN, CDR2 SVGIG (reference sequence). Between the trimmed V and J ends, which lost 4 bases and 6 bases, there was a span of 8 bases. The CDR3 is 11 amino acids. In DNA form, the CDR3 reads TGTGCCTGGATGGTCTCGGATACGCAGTATTTT. This translates into CAWMVSDTQYF.

The rearrangement joins TRBV5-1 to TRBJ2-7; D unresolved. Germline loops: CDR1 SGHRS, CDR2 YFSETQ. Trimming took off 0 bases at V and 2 bases at J, with 9 bases between the two ends. The CDR3 length is 14 residues. The CDR3 loop reads CASSLEGKAYEQYF. The CDR3 DNA follows: TGCGCCAGCAGCTTGGAGGGTAAAGCCTACGAGCAGTACTTC.

The chain links TRBV7-2 to TRBJ1-6, with no clear D. V was cut by 4 bases and J by 3 bases, with 13 bases left in between. The V gene's germline CDR1 is SGHTA and CDR2 FQGNSA. CDR3 length: 16 residues. The chain's CDR3 is CASSSDGPLYNSPLHF. As DNA, the CDR3 is TGTGCCAGCAGCTCCGACGGCCCGCTCTATAATTCACCCCTCCACTTT. Full variable domain (outside the CDR3, taken from reference TRBV7-2 and TRBJ1-6): GAGVSQSPSNKVTEKGKDVELRCDPISGHTALYWYRQSLGQGLEFLIYFQGNSAPDKSGLPSDRFSAERTGGSVSTLTIQRTQQEDSAVYLCASSSDGPLYNSPLHFGNGTRLTVT.

This sequence joins TRBV30 and TRBJ1-1; D is uncertain. This CDR3 region has 11 residues. The V end lost 6 bases, the J end lost 6 bases, and 11 bases lay between the germline ends. In germline, CDR1 is GTSNPN, CDR2 SVGIG (reference sequence). CDR3: CACLRGAEAFF. The CDR3 nucleotides are TGTGCCTGTCTTCGCGGCGCTGAAGCTTTCTTT.

CDR3 loop: CASSLETGTDYEQYF. CDR3 coding DNA: TGTGCCAGCAGCTTGGAAACCGGGACAGACTACGAGCAGTACTTC. The chain employs TRBV7-6 and TRBJ2-7; TRBD1 aligns across 7 bases. Germline loops: CDR1 SGHVS, CDR2 FNYEAQ. The CDR3 extends over 15 amino acids. The J segment lost 3 bases and the V segment lost 3 bases, leaving 8 bases of the junction unmatched.

This chain links TRBV28 with TRBJ1-1, with no clear D. CDR1 is MDHEN, CDR2 SYDVKM, per germline. The germline V and J ends were trimmed by 1 base and 6 bases, with 6 bases remaining between them. The CDR3 has 12 residues. The CDR3 DNA is TGTGCCAGCAGTTTATCGGGTCCTGAAGCTTTCTTT. Protein: CASSLSGPEAFF.

This clone appeared once. The chain combines TRBV30 with TRBJ1-4, with D hard to call. The CDR3 extends over 11 amino acids. V lost 0 bases to trimming and J lost 9 bases, with 5 bases between them. Germline loops: CDR1 GTSNPN, CDR2 SVGIG (reference sequence). CDR3 sequence: CAWSVMKKLFF. CDR3 coding DNA: TGTGCCTGGAGTGTTATGAAAAAACTGTTTTTT.

This clone was picked up one time. V usage is TRBV18 and J usage is TRBJ1-1; no firm D call. The V end was cut by 2 bases, the J end by 2 bases, with 18 bases between. Germline CDR1 is KGHSH and CDR2 is LQKENI. CDR3 length equals 17 residues. CDR3 loop: CASSPKADRWVNTEAFF. In nucleotides, the CDR3 is TGTGCCAGCTCACCAAAGGCGGATCGTTGGGTTAACACTGAAGCTTTCTTT.

This clone was found once. The V call is TRBV20-1, the J call TRBJ1-1; D not certain. V was trimmed by 2 bases and J by 5 bases, leaving 6 bases between them. The CDR3 extends over 11 amino acids. Looked up from germline, CDR1 is DFQATT and CDR2 is SNEGSKA (reference sequence). The DNA of the CDR3 is TGCAGTGCTAGATCAGGAACTGAAGCTTTCTTT. The encoded protein is CSARSGTEAFF.

The chain uses TRBV10-2 and TRBJ2-3; the match to TRBD2 covers 7 bases. The V segment lost 10 bases and the J segment 6 bases; nucleotides outside the gene matches: 13. Germline-derived CDR1 and CDR2 are WSHSY and SAAADI. There are 14 residues in the CDR3. CDR3 DNA: TGCGCCACGGCTAGCGGCCCCCGGACCGATACGCAGTATTTT. As protein: CATASGPRTDTQYF.

The chain links TRBV6-6 to TRBJ2-7; 7 bases agree with TRBD1. V lost 6 bases and J lost 2; bases outside the gene matches: 4. There are 13 residues in the CDR3. In germline, CDR1 is MNHNY, CDR2 SVGAGI (reference sequence). The CDR3 bases are TGTGCCAGCAGACAGGGGCCCACCTACGAGCAGTACTTC. Translated: CASRQGPTYEQYF.

This clone turned up a few times. J is TRBJ2-7 and V is TRBV7-2; 8 nucleotides match TRBD2. The CDR3 is 14 residues long. CDR1 and CDR2 (germline): SGHTA, FQGNSA. The V segment lost 5 bases and the J segment 3 bases; nucleotides outside the gene matches: 6. The CDR3 is CASSRGLDLYEQYF. The CDR3 coding sequence is TGTGCCAGCAGCCGGGGACTAGACCTCTACGAGCAGTACTTC.

In nucleotides, the CDR3 is TGTGCCAGCAGCCCCTATGTGGGCGGGGACAATACAGATACGCAGTATTTT. Translated: CASSPYVGGDNTDTQYF. V is TRBV7-6 and J is TRBJ2-3; D could derive from TRBD1 or TRBD2 (6 bases each). CDR1 SGHVS and CDR2 FNYEAQ come from the germline V gene. The CDR3 extends over 17 amino acids. V shed 5 bases and J shed 3 bases, with 21 bases lying between them.